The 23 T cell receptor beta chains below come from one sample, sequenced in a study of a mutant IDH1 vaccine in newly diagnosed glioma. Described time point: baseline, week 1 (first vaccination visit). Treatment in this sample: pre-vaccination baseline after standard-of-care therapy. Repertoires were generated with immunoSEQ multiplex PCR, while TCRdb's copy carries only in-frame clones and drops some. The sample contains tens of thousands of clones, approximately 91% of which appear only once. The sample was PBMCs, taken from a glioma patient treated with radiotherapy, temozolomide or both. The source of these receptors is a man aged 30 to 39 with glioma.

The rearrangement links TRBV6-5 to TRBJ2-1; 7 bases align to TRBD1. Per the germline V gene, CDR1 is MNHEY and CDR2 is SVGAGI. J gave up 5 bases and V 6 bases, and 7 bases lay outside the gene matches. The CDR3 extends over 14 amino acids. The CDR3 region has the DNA TGTGCCAGCAGCCCCGGGACAGAACACAATGAGCAGTTCTTC. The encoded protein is CASSPGTEHNEQFF.

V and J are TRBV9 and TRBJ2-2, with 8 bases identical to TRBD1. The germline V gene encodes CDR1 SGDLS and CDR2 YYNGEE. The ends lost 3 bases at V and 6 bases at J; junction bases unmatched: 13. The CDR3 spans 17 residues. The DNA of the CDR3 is TGTGCCAGCAGCGCCTCCTTACGGACAGGGTTTGCCGGGGAGCTGTTTTTT. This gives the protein CASSASLRTGFAGELFF.

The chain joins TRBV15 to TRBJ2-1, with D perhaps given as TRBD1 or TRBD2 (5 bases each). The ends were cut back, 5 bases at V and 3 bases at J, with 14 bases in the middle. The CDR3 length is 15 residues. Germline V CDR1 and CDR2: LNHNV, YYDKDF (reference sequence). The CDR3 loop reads CATSEAGSYYNEQFF. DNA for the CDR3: TGTGCCACCAGCGAGGCAGGGAGTTACTACAATGAGCAGTTCTTC.

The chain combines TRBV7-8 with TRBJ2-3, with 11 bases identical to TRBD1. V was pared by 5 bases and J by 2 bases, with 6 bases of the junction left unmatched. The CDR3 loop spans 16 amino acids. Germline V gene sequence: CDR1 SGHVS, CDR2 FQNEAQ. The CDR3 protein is CASSRGQGDVTDTQYF. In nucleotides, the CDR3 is TGTGCCAGCAGCAGGGGACAGGGGGATGTCACAGATACGCAGTATTTT.

The CDR3 spells CASSLQGGQETQYF. Here the CDR3 DNA reads TGTGCCAGCAGTCTTCAGGGGGGTCAAGAGACCCAGTACTTC. V is TRBV2 and J is TRBJ2-5; the D gene is possibly TRBD1 (7 bases). The V gene's germline CDR1 is SNHLY and CDR2 FYNNEI. V lost 5 bases and J 2 bases, leaving 12 bases between the germline ends. The CDR3 is 14 residues long.

Here the CDR3 reads CASSSYRGDGYTF. The CDR3 nucleotides read TGTGCCAGCAGCTCCTACAGGGGCGATGGCTACACCTTC. The chain recombines TRBV5-6 with TRBJ1-2, with TRBD1 identical over 7 bases. The trim removed 3 bases at V and 6 bases at J, leaving 5 bases unmatched. CDR1 and CDR2 (germline): SGHDT, YYEEEE. The CDR3 is made up of 13 amino acids. Combining the CDR3 with reference TRBV5-6 and TRBJ1-2 gives the whole variable domain DAGVTQSPTHLIKTRGQQVTLRCSPKSGHDTVSWYQQALGQGPQFIFQYYEEEERQRGNFPDRFSGHQFPNYSSELNVNALLLGDSALYLCASSSYRGDGYTFGSGTRLTVV.

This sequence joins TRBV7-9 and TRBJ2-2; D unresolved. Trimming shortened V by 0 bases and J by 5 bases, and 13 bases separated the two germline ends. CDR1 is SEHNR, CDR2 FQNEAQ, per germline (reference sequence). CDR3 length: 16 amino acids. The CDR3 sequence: CASSLALDAWTGELFF. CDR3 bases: TGTGCCAGCAGCTTAGCGCTGGATGCCTGGACCGGGGAGCTGTTTTTT.

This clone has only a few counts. The DNA of the CDR3 is TGTGCCAGCAGTTATGGGACGGGGTCCACTGAAGCTTTCTTT. Its translation: CASSYGTGSTEAFF. The chain carries TRBV6-5 and TRBJ1-1; D perhaps matches TRBD1 (5 bases). CDR1 and CDR2 (germline): MNHEY, SVGAGI. The CDR3 runs 14 residues. Trimming removed 3 bases from V and 4 bases from J, with 12 bases in between.

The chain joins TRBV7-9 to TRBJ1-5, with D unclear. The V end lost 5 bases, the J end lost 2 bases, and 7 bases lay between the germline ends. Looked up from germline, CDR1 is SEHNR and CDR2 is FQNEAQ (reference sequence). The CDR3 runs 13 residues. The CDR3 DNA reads TGTGCCAGCAGCGGGGAAGGCAATCAGCCCCAGCATTTT. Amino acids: CASSGEGNQPQHF.

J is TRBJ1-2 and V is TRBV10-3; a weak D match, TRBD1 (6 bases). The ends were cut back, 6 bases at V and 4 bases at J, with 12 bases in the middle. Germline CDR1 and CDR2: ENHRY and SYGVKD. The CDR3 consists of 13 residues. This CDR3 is CAIRQGPGYGYTF. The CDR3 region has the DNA TGTGCCATCAGACAGGGTCCGGGCTATGGCTACACCTTC.

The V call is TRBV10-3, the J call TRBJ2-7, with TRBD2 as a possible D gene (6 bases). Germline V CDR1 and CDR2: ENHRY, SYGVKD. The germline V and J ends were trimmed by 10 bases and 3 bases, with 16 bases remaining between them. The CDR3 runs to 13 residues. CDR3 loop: CATLPGELYEQYF. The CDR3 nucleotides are TGTGCCACCCTACCGGGAGAGCTCTACGAGCAGTACTTC.

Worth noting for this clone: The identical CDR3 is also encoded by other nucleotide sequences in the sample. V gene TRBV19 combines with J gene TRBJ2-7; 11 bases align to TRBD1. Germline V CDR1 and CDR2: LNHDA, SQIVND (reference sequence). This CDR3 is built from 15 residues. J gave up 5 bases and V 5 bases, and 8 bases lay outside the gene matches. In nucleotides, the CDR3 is TGTGCCAGTAGTGTCACCGGGACAGGGGGAAACGAGCAGTACTTC. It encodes CASSVTGTGGNEQYF.

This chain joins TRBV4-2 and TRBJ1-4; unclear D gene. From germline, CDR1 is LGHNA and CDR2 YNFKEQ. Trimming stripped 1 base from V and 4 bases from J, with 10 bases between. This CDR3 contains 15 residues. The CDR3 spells CASSQGPGINEKLFF. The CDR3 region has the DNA TGTGCCAGCAGCCAAGGCCCGGGGATTAATGAAAAACTGTTTTTT.

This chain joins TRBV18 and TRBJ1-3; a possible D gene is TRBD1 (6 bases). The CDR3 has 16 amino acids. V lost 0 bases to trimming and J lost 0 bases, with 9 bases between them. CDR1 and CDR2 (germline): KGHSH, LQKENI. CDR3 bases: TGTGCCAGCTCACCACCGGGACAACGCTCTGGAAACACCATATATTTT. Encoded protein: CASSPPGQRSGNTIYF.

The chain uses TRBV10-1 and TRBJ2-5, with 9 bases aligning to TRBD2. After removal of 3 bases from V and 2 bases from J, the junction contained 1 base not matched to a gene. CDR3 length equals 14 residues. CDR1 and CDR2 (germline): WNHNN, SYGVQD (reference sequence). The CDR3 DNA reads TGCGCCAGCAGTGAAGCGGGGGGACAAGAGACCCAGTACTTC. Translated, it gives CASSEAGGQETQYF.

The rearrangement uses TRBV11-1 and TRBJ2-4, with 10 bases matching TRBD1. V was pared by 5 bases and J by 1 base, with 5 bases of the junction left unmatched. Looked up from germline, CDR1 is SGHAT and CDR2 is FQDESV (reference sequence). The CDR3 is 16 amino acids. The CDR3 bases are TGTGCCAGCAGCGGACAGACAGGGGGCGCCAAAAACATTCAGTACTTC. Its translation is CASSGQTGGAKNIQYF.

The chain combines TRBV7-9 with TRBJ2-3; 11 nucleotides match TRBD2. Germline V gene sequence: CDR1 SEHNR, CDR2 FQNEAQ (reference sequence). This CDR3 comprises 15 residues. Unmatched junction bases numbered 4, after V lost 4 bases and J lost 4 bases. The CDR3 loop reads CASSSTSGKADTQYF. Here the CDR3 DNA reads TGTGCCAGCAGCTCGACTAGCGGGAAGGCAGATACGCAGTATTTT. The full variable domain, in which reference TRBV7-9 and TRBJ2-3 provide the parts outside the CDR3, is DTGVSQNPRHKITKRGQNVTFRCDPISEHNRLYWYRQTLGQGPEFLTYFQNEAQLEKSRLLSDRFSAERPKGSFSTLEIQRTEQGDSAMYLCASSSTSGKADTQYFGPGTRLTVL.

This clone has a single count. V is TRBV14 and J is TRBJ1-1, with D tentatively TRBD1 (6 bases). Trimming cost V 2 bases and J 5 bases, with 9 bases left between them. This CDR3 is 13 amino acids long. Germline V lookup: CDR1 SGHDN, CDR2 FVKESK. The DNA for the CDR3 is TGTGCCAGCAGCCAAACGAGGGGGACTGAAGCTTTCTTT. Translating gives CASSQTRGTEAFF.

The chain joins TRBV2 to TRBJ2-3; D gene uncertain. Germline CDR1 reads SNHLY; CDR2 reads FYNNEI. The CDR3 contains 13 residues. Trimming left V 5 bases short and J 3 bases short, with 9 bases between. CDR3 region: CASSSTRTDTQYF. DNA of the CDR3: TGTGCCAGCAGTTCCACTCGGACAGATACGCAGTATTTT. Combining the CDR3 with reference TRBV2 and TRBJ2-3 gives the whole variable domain EPEVTQTPSHQVTQMGQEVILRCVPISNHLYFYWYRQILGQKVEFLVSFYNNEISEKSEIFDDQFSVERPDGSNFTLKIRSTKLEDSAMYFCASSSTRTDTQYFGPGTRLTVL.

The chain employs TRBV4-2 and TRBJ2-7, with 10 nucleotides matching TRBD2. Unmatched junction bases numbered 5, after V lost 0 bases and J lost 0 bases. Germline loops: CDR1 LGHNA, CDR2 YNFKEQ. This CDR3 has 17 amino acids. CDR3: CASSQDRGLAISYEQYF. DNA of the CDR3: TGTGCCAGCAGCCAAGATCGGGGACTAGCGATCTCCTACGAGCAGTACTTC.

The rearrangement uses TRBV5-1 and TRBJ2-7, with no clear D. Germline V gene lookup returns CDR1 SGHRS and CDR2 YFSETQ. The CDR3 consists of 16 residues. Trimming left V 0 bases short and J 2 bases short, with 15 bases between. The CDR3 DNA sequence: TGCGCCAGCAGCTTGGGATTCGCAGACTCAACCTACGAGCAGTACTTC. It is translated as CASSLGFADSTYEQYF. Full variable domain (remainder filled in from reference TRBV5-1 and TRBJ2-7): KAGVTQTPRYLIKTRGQQVTLSCSPISGHRSVSWYQQTPGQGLQFLFEYFSETQRNKGNFPGRFSGRQFSNSRSEMNVSTLELGDSALYLCASSLGFADSTYEQYFGPGTRLTVT.

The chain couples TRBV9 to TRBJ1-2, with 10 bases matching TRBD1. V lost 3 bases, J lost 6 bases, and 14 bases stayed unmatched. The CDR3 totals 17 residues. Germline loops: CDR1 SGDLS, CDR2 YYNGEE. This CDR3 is CASSAQTGGGLVDGYTF. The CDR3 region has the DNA TGTGCCAGCAGCGCTCAGACAGGGGGCGGCTTGGTCGATGGCTACACCTTC.

CDR3 nucleotide sequence: TGTGCCAGTAGTTTGCCAGGGAAACACTCCTACAATGAGCAGTTCTTC. Its translation: CASSLPGKHSYNEQFF. The rearrangement joins TRBV19 to TRBJ2-1, with D maybe TRBD1 (5 bases). Germline CDR1 LNHDA, CDR2 SQIVND (reference sequence). The CDR3 has 16 residues. The ends were cut back, 5 bases at V and 0 bases at J, with 14 bases in the middle.